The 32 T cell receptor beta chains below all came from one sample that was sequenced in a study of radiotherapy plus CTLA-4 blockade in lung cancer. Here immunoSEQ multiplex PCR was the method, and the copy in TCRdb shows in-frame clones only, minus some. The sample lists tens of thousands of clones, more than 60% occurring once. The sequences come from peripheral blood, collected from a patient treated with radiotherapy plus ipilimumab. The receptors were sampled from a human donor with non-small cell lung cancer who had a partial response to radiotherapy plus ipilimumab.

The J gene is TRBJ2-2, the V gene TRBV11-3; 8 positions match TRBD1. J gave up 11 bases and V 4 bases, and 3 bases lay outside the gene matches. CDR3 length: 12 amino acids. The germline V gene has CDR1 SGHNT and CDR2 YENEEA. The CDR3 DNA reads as TGTGCCAGCAGCTCGGACAGGGTAGAGCTGTTTTTT. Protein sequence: CASSSDRVELFF.

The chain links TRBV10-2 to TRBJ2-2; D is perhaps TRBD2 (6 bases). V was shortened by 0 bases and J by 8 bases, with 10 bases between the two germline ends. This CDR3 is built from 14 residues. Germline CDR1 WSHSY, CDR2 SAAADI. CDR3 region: CASSESGGTGELFF. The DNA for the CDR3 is TGCGCCAGCAGTGAGTCGGGAGGAACTGGGGAGCTGTTTTTT.

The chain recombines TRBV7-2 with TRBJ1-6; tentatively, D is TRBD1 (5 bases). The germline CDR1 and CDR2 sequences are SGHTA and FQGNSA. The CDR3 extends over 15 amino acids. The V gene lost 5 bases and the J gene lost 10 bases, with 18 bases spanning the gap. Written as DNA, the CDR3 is TGTGCCAGCAGCCCGGGGGGGAGGATGGGATCACCCCTCCACTTT. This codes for CASSPGGRMGSPLHF.

In nucleotides, the CDR3 is TGTGCCAGCAGCTTAATCGGGGGGCGAGATTCACCCCTCCACTTT. Translation gives CASSLIGGRDSPLHF. This chain links TRBV11-2 with TRBJ1-6; perhaps TRBD1 as D (6 bases). V gave up 2 bases and J gave up 8 bases, with 13 bases separating them. Germline V lookup: CDR1 SGHAT, CDR2 FQNNGV. This CDR3 contains 15 residues. The full variable domain, completed using reference TRBV11-2 and TRBJ1-6, is EAGVAQSPRYKIIEKRQSVAFWCNPISGHATLYWYQQILGQGPKLLIQFQNNGVVDDSQLPKDRFSAERLKGVDSTLKIQPAKLEDSAVYLCASSLIGGRDSPLHFGNGTRLTVT.

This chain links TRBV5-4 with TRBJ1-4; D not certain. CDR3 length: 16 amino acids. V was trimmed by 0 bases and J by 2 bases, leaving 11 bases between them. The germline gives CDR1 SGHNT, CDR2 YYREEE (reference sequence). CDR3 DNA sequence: TGTGCCAGCAGCTTGGCCGGGTTAGACACTAATGAAAAACTGTTTTTT. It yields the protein CASSLAGLDTNEKLFF.

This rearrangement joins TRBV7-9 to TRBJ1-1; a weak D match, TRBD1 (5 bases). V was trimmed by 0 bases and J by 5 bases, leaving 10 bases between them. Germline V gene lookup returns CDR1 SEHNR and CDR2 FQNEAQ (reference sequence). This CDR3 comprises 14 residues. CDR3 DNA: TGTGCCAGCAGCTTAGCGGGGGGAGGAACTGAAGCTTTCTTT. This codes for CASSLAGGGTEAFF. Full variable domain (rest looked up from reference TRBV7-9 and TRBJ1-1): DTGVSQNPRHKITKRGQNVTFRCDPISEHNRLYWYRQTLGQGPEFLTYFQNEAQLEKSRLLSDRFSAERPKGSFSTLEIQRTEQGDSAMYLCASSLAGGGTEAFFGQGTRLTVV.

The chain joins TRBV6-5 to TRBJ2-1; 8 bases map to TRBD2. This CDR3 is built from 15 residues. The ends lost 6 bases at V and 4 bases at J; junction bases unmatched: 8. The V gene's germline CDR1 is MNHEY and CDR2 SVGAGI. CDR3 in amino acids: CASRARGGRYNEQFF. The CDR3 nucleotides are TGTGCCAGCAGAGCCCGGGGGGGAAGGTACAATGAGCAGTTCTTC.

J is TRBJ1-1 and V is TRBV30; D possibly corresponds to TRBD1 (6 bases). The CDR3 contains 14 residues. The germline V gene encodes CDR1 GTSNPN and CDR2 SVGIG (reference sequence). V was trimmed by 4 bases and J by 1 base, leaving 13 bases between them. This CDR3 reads CAWKTGTPNTEAFF. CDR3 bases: TGTGCCTGGAAAACCGGGACACCGAACACTGAAGCTTTCTTT.

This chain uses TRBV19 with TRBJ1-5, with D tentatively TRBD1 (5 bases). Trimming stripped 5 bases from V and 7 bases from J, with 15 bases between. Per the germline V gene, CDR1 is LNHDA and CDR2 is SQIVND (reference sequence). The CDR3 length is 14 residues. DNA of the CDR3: TGTGCCAGTAGTCCTCGGGGGGTTACCCAGCCCCAGCATTTT. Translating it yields CASSPRGVTQPQHF.

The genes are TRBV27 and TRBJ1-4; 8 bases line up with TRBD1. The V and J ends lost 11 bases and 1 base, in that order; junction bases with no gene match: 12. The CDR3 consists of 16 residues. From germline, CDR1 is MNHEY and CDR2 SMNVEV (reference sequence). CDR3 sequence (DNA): TGTGCCGCCGGAGGACAGGGATGGGGAACTAATGAAAAACTGTTTTTT. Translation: CAAGGQGWGTNEKLFF.

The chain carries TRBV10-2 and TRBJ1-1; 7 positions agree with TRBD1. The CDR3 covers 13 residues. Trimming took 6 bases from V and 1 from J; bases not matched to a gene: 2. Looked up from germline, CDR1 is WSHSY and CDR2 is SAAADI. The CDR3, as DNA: TGCGCCAGCAGGGGACAGCCGAACACTGAAGCTTTCTTT. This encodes CASRGQPNTEAFF.

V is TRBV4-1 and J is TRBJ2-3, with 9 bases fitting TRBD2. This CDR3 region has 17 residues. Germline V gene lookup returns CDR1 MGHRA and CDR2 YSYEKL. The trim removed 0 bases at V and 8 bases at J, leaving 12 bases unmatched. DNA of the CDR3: TGCGCCAGCAGCCAAGATTACTCGGGACTAGCAAAGGGTACGCAGTATTTT. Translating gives CASSQDYSGLAKGTQYF.

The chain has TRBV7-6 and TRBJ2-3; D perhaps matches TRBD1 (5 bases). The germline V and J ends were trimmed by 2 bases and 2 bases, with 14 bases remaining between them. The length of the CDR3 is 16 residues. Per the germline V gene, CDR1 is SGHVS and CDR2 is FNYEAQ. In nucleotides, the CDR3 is TGTGCCAGCAGCTTACGAGCCGACAGAGACACAGATACGCAGTATTTT. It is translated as CASSLRADRDTDTQYF.

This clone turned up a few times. CDR3 sequence reads: CAWEEGYEQYF. The CDR3 region has the DNA TGTGCCTGGGAGGAGGGCTACGAGCAGTACTTC. The V and J genes are TRBV30 and TRBJ2-7, with D possibly matching TRBD2 (6 bases). The CDR3 length is 11 residues. Germline V gene lookup returns CDR1 GTSNPN and CDR2 SVGIG (reference sequence). Trimming stripped 5 bases from V and 3 bases from J, with 8 bases between.

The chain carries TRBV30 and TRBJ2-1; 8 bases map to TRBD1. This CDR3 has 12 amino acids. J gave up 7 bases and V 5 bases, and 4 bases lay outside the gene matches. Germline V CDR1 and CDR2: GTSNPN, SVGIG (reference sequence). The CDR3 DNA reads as TGTGCCTGGGCTACAGGGGGGAATGAGCAGTTCTTC. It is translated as CAWATGGNEQFF. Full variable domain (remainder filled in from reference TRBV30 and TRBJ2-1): SQTIHQWPATLVQPVGSPLSLECTVEGTSNPNLYWYRQAAGRGLQLLFYSVGIGQISSEVPQNLSASRPQDRQFILSSKKLLLSDSGFYLCAWATGGNEQFFGPGTRLTVL.

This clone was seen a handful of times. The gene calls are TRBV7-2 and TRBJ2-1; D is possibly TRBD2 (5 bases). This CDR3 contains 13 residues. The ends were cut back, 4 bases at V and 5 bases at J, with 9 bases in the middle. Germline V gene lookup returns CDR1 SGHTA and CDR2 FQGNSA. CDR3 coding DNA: TGTGCCAGCAGCTCCCGGACTGACAATGAGCAGTTCTTC. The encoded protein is CASSSRTDNEQFF.

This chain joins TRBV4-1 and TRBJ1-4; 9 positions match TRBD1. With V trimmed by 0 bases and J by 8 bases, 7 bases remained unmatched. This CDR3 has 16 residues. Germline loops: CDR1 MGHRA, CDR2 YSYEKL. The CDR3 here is CASSQEYRTGEEKLFF. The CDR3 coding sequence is TGCGCCAGCAGCCAAGAGTATAGGACAGGGGAAGAAAAACTGTTTTTT.

CDR3 sequence (DNA): TGTGCCAGCAGTGATCGGGTTATAATTCGGAATTCACCCCTCCACTTT. It specifies CASSDRVIIRNSPLHF. The genes are TRBV2 and TRBJ1-6, with unresolved D. The V gene's germline CDR1 is SNHLY and CDR2 FYNNEI. This CDR3 is built from 16 residues. Trimming removed 3 bases from V and 7 bases from J, with 16 bases in between. Together with reference TRBV2 and TRBJ1-6, the CDR3 gives the full variable domain: EPEVTQTPSHQVTQMGQEVILRCVPISNHLYFYWYRQILGQKVEFLVSFYNNEISEKSEIFDDQFSVERPDGSNFTLKIRSTKLEDSAMYFCASSDRVIIRNSPLHFGNGTRLTVT.

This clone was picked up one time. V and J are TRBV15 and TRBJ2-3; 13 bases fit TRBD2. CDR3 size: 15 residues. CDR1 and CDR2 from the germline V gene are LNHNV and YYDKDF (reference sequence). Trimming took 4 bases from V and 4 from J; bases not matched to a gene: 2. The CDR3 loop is CATSTTSGGADTQYF. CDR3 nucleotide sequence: TGTGCCACCAGCACAACTAGCGGGGGGGCAGATACGCAGTATTTT.

The CDR3 protein is CASSFDSYEQYF. The CDR3, as DNA: TGTGCCAGTAGTTTCGACAGCTACGAGCAGTACTTC. The V call is TRBV19, the J call TRBJ2-7; the D gene is possibly TRBD1 (5 bases). Looked up from germline, CDR1 is LNHDA and CDR2 is SQIVND (reference sequence). V lost 5 bases to trimming and J lost 3 bases, with 8 bases between them. CDR3 size: 12 residues.

CDR3: CASRGLGSYNEQFF. CDR3 DNA sequence: TGTGCCAGCAGGGGTCTAGGATCTTACAATGAGCAGTTCTTC. The chain uses TRBV6-1 and TRBJ2-1; no clear D gene. From germline, CDR1 is MNHNS and CDR2 SASEGT. Trimming removed 6 bases at V and 4 bases at J, with 13 bases between. The CDR3 length is 14 residues.

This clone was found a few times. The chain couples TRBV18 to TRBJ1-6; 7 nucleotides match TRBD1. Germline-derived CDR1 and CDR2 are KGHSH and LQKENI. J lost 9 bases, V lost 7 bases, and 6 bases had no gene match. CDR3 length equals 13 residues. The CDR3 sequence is CASLQGMGSPLHF. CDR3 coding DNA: TGTGCCAGCTTACAGGGGATGGGTTCACCCCTCCACTTT.

The CDR3: CASSGTGGIGETQYF. The CDR3 DNA follows: TGCGCCAGCAGCGGGACAGGGGGCATAGGGGAGACCCAGTACTTC. V is TRBV5-1 and J is TRBJ2-5; TRBD1 aligns across 12 bases. After removal of 4 bases from V and 5 bases from J, the junction contained 6 bases not matched to a gene. Germline CDR1 reads SGHRS; CDR2 reads YFSETQ. CDR3 length: 15 residues. Combining the CDR3 with reference TRBV5-1 and TRBJ2-5 gives the whole variable domain KAGVTQTPRYLIKTRGQQVTLSCSPISGHRSVSWYQQTPGQGLQFLFEYFSETQRNKGNFPGRFSGRQFSNSRSEMNVSTLELGDSALYLCASSGTGGIGETQYFGPGTRLLVL.

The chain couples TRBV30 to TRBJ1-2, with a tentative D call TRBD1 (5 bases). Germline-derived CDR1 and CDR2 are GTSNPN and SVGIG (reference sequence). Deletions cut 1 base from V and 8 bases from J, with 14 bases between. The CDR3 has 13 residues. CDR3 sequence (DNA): TGTGCCTGGAGTGAACCCCTTGGGGGGGGCTACACCTTC. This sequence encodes CAWSEPLGGGYTF.

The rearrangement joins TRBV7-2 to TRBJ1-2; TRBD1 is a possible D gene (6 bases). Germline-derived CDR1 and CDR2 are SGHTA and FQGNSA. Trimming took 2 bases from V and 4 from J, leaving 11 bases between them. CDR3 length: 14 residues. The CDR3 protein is CASSLNRVVYGYTF. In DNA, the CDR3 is TGTGCCAGCAGCTTAAACAGGGTGGTCTATGGCTACACCTTC.

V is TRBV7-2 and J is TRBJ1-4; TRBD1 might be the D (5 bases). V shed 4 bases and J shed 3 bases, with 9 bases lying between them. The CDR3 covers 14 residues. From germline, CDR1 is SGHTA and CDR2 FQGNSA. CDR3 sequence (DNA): TGTGCCAGCAGCTCCCCCAGGGCTAATGAAAAACTGTTTTTT. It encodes CASSSPRANEKLFF.

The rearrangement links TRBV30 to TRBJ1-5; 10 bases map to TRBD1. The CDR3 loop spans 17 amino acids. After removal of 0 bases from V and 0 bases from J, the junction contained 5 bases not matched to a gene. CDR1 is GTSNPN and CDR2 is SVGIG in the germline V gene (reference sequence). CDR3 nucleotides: TGTGCCTGGAGTGTGGACAGGGGGTCCTATAGCAATCAGCCCCAGCATTTT. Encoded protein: CAWSVDRGSYSNQPQHF.

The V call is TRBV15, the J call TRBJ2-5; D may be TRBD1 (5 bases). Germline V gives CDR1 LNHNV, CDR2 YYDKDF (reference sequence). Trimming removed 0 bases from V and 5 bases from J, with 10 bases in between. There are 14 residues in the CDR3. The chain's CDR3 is CATSRDQGVETQYF. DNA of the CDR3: TGTGCCACCAGCAGAGATCAGGGTGTCGAGACCCAGTACTTC. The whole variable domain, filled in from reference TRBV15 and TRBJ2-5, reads DAMVIQNPRYQVTQFGKPVTLSCSQTLNHNVMYWYQQKSSQAPKLLFHYYDKDFNNEADTPDNFQSRRPNTSFCFLDIRSPGLGDTAMYLCATSRDQGVETQYFGPGTRLLVL.

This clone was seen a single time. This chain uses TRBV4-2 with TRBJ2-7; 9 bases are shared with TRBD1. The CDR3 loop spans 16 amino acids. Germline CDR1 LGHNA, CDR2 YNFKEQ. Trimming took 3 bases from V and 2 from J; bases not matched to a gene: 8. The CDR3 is CASSQESQGAAYEQYF. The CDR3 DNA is TGTGCCAGCAGCCAGGAATCACAGGGGGCCGCCTACGAGCAGTACTTC.

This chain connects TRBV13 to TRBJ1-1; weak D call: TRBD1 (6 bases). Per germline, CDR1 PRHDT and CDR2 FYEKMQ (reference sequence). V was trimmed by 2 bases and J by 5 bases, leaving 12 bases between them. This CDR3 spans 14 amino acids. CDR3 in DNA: TGTGCCAGCAGCTTAAGCCAGGGGACAACTGAAGCTTTCTTT. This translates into CASSLSQGTTEAFF. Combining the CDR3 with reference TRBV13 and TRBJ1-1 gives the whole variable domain AAGVIQSPRHLIKEKRETATLKCYPIPRHDTVYWYQQGPGQDPQFLISFYEKMQSDKGSIPDRFSAQQFSDYHSELNMSSLELGDSALYFCASSLSQGTTEAFFGQGTRLTVV.

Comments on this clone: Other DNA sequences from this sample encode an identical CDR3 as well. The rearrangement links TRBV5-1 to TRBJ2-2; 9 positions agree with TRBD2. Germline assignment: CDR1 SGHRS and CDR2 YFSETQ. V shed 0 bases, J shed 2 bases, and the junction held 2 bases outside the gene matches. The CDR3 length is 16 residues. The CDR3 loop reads CASSLGGTSNTGELFF. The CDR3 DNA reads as TGCGCCAGCAGCTTGGGGGGGACTAGCAACACCGGGGAGCTGTTTTTT.

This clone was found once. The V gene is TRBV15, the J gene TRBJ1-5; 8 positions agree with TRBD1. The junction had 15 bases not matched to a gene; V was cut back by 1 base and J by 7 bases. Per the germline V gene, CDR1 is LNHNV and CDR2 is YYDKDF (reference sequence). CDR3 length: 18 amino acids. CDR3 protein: CATSRVGPFDRGEQPQHF. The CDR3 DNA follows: TGTGCCACCAGCAGAGTGGGCCCCTTTGACAGGGGCGAGCAGCCCCAGCATTTT.